The clone carrying this T cell receptor beta chain has just a few counts. Its antigen is not known. TCRdb re-called the 5' RACE reads with MiXCR, one entry per CDR3 protein. In the table there are roughly 1,500,000 distinct CDR3 sequences, about 31% of which are singletons. This entry is derived from a study of identical twins. Findings and caveats of the study: Low generation probability was overrepresented in out-of-frame alpha sequences shared by twins.

Donors were all healthy Caucasians. V dropped 3 bases and J dropped 4 bases, with 12 bases sitting between them. This CDR3 has 14 amino acids. The germline V gene encodes CDR1 MDHEN and CDR2 SYDVKM. This chain connects TRBV28 to TRBJ1-1; D might be TRBD1 (6 bases). The sequence came from a newborn girl in good health. Sequencing was done on a sample of cord blood. For the CDR3, the DNA is TGTGCCAGCAGTTTGGGGGGGGCAACCACTGAAGCTTTCTTT. Amino acid sequence: CASSLGGATTEAFF.